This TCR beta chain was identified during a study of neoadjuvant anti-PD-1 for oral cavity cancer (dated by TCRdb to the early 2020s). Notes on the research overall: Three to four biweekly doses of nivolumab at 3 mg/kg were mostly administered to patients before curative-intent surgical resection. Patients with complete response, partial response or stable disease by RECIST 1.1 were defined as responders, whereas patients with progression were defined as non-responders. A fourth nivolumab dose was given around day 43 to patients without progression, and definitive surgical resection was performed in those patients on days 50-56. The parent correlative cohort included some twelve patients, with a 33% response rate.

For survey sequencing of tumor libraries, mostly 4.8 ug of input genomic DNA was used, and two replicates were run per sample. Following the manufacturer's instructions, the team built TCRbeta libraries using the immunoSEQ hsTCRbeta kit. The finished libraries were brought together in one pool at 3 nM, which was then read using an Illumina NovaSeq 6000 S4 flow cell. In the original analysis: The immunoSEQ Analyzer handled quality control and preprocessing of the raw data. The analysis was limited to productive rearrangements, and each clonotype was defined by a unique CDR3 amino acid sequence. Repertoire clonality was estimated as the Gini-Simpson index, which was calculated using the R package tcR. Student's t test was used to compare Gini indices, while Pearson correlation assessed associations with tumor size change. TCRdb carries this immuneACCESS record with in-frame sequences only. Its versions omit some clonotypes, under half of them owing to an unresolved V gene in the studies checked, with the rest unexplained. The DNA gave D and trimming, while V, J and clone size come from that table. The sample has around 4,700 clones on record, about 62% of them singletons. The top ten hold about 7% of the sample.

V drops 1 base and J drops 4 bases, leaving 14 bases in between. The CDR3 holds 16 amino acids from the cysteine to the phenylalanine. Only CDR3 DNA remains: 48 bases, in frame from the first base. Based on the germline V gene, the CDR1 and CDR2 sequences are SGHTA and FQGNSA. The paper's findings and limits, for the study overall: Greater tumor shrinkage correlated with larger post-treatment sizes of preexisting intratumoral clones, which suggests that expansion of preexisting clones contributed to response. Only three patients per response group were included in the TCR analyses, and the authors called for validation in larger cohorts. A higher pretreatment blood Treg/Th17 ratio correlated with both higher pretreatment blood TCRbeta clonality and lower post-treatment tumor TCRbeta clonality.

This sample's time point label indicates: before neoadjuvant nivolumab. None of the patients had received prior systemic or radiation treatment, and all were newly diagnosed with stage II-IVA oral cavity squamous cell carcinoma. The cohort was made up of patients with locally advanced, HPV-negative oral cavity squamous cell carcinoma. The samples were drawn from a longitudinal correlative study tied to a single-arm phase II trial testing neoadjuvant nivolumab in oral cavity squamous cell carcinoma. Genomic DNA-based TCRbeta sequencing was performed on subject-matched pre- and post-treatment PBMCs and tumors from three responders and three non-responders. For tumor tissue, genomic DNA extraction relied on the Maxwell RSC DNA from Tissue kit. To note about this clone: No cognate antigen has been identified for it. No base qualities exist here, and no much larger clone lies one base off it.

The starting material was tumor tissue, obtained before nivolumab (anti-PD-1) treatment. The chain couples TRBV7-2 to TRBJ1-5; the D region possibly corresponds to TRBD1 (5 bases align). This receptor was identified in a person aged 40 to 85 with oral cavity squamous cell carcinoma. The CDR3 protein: CASSLVAGPKNQPQHF. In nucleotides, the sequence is TGTGCCAGCAGCTTAGTCGCGGGGCCTAAGAATCAGCCCCAGCATTTT.